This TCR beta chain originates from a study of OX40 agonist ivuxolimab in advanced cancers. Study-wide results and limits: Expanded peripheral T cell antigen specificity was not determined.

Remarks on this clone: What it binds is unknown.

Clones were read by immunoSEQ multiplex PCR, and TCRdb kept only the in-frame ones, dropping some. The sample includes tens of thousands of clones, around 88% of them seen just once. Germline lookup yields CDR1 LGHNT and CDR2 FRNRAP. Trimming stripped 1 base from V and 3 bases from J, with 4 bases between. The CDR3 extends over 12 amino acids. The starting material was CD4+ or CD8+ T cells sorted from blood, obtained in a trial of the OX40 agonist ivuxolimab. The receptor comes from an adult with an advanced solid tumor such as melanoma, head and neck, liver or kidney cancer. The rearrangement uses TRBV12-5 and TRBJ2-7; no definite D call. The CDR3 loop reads CASGLDSYEQYF. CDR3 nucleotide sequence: TGTGCTAGTGGTTTGGACAGCTACGAGCAGTACTTC.